This TCR beta chain came from a study of cytomegalovirus exposure and HLA in healthy donors. PCR employed 60 Vbeta and 13 Jbeta primers. Produced via immunoSEQ multiplex PCR; TCRdb's table is partial and in-frame only. Among 140,000 to 150,000 clones, 70% to 85% were seen once, and the ten largest hold around 10%. The CDR3 sequence is 14 residues long. Germline V gene data show CDR1 as SEHNR and CDR2 as FQNEAQ (reference sequence). Unmatched junction bases numbered 4, after V lost 4 bases and J lost 8 bases. This chain links TRBV7-9 with TRBJ1-4; 10 bases align to TRBD1. The sequencing sample was made of PBMCs. The TCR was taken from a woman aged 55 to 70 in good health and CMV-seropositive. The CDR3 sequence: CASSSGTGDEKLFF. The DNA for the CDR3 is TGTGCCAGCAGCTCCGGGACAGGGGACGAAAAACTGTTTTTT.